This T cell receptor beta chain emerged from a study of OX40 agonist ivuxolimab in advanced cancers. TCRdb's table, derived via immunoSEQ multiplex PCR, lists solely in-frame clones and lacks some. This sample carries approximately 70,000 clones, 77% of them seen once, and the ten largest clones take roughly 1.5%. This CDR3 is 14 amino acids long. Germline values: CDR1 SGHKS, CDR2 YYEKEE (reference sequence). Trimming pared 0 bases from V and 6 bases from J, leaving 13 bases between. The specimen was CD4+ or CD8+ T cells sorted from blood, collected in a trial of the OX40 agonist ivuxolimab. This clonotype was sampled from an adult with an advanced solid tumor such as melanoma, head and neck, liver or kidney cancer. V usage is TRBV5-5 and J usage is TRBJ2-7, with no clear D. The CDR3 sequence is CASSLGISGREQYF. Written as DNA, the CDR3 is TGTGCCAGCAGCTTGGGAATATCAGGACGCGAGCAGTACTTC. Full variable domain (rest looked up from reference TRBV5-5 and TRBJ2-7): DAGVTQSPTHLIKTRGQQVTLRCSPISGHKSVSWYQQVLGQGPQFIFQYYEKEERGRGNFPDRFSARQFPNYSSELNVNALLLGDSALYLCASSLGISGREQYFGPGTRLTVT.